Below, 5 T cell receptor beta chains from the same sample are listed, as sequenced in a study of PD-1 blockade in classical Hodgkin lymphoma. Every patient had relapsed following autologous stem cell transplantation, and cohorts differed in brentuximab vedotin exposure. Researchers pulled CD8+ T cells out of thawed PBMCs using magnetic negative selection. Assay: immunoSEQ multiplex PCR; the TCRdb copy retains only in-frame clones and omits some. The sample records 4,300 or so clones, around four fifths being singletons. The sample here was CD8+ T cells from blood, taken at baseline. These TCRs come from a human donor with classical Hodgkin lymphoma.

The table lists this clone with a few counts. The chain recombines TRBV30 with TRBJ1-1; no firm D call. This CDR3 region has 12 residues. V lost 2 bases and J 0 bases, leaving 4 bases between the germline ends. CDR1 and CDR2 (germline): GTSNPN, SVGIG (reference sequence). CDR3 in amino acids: CAWSPLNTEAFF. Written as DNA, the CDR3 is TGTGCCTGGAGTCCCCTGAACACTGAAGCTTTCTTT.

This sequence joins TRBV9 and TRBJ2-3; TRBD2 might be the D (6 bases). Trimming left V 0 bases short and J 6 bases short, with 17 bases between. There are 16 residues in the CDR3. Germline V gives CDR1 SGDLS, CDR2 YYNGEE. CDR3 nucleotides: TGTGCCAGCAGCGTAGTGGGTAGCGGTGTTGGGGATACGCAGTATTTT. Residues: CASSVVGSGVGDTQYF.

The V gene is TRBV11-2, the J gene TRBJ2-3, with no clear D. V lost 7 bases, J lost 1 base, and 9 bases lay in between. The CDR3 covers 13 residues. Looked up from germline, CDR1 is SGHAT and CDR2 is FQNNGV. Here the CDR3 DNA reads TGTGCCAGCAAGTCCATTGGCACAGATACGCAGTATTTT. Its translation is CASKSIGTDTQYF.

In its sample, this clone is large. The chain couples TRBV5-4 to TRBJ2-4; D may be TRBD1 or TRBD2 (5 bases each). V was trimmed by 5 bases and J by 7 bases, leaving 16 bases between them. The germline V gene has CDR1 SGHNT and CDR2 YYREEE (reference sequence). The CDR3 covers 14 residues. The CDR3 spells CASRDEGNTNIQYF. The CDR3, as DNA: TGTGCCAGCAGGGATGAGGGGAACACGAACATTCAGTACTTC.

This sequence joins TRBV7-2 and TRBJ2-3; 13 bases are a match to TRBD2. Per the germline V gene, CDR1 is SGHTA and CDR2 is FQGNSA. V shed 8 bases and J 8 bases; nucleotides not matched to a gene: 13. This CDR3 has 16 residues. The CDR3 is CASRDALAGGLSTQYF. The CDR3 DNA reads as TGTGCCAGCCGGGACGCACTAGCGGGGGGGCTGAGTACGCAGTATTTT.